The TCR beta chain under discussion was sequenced for a study of cytomegalovirus exposure and HLA in healthy donors. Study-level findings and limits: Highly shared variants forming one cluster were likely a sequencing artifact. Some V segments (TRBV6-2 and TRBV6-3 among them) were excluded as indistinguishable.

The PCR contained 60 Vbeta and 13 Jbeta primers. Measured with immunoSEQ multiplex PCR; TCRdb has only the in-frame clones, and not every one. The data hold 81,000 or so clones, with about 77% observed a single time. This clone showed up just once. Its specificity is not known. Germline assignment: CDR1 MNHNY and CDR2 SVGAGI (reference sequence). With 0 bases removed from V and 11 bases from J, the gap between germline ends came to 10 bases. The CDR3 has 13 amino acids. The receptor was isolated from a man in his 60s in good health and CMV-seronegative. The sequenced sample was PBMCs. The rearrangement uses TRBV6-6 and TRBJ1-4, with D possibly being TRBD1 (6 bases). For the CDR3, the DNA is TGTGCCAGCAGTTACTCAGGGGGAGTGAAACTGTTTTTT. As protein: CASSYSGGVKLFF.